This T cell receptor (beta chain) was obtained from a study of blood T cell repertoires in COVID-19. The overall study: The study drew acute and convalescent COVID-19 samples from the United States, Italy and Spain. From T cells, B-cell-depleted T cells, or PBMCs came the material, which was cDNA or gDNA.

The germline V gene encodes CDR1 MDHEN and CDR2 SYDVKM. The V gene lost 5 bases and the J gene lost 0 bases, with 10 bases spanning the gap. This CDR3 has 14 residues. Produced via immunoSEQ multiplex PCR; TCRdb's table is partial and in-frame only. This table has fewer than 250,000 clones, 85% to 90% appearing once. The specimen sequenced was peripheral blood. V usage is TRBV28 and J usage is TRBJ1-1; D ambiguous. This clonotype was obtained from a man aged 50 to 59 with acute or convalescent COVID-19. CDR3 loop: CASSPDGVNTEAFF. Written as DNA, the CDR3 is TGTGCCAGCAGTCCCGACGGGGTGAACACTGAAGCTTTCTTT. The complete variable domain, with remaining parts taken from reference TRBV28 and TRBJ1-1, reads DVKVTQSSRYLVKRTGEKVFLECVQDMDHENMFWYRQDPGLGLRLIYFSYDVKMKEKGDIPEGYSVSREKKERFSLILESASTNQTSMYLCASSPDGVNTEAFFGQGTRLTVV.